The 13 T cell receptor beta chains below all came from one sample that was sequenced in a study of cytomegalovirus exposure and HLA in healthy donors. The primer mix had 60 Vbeta and 13 Jbeta primers. Measured with immunoSEQ multiplex PCR; TCRdb has only the in-frame clones, and not every one. The data contain 150,000 to 200,000 clones, over 70% of them singletons. Specimen: PBMCs. Every receptor here comes from a man over 45 in good health and CMV-seropositive.

The chain recombines TRBV27 with TRBJ2-2; weak D call: TRBD1 (5 bases). Trimming took 1 base from V and 3 from J, leaving 12 bases between them. This CDR3 has 16 amino acids. Germline V gene lookup returns CDR1 MNHEY and CDR2 SMNVEV (reference sequence). Written as DNA, the CDR3 is TGTGCCAGCAGTTTATTTCAGGGTGATGACACCGGGGAGCTGTTTTTT. Amino acid sequence: CASSLFQGDDTGELFF.

This chain connects TRBV7-9 to TRBJ2-3; TRBD2 agrees at 14 bases. The CDR3 is 16 amino acids. CDR1 is SEHNR and CDR2 is FQNEAQ in the germline V gene (reference sequence). The V segment lost 3 bases and the J segment 8 bases; nucleotides outside the gene matches: 7. The DNA of the CDR3 is TGTGCCAGCAGCTTGACTAGCGGGGGGGCCCGTGCTACGCAGTATTTT. It yields the protein CASSLTSGGARATQYF.

This chain connects TRBV4-1 to TRBJ2-7; 8 nucleotides align to TRBD1. The J segment lost 1 base and the V segment lost 1 base, leaving 3 bases of the junction unmatched. CDR1 MGHRA and CDR2 YSYEKL come from the germline V gene. This CDR3 spans 15 amino acids. CDR3 nucleotide sequence: TGCGCCAGCAGCCAAGGACAGGGGCCTTCCTACGAGCAGTACTTC. Protein: CASSQGQGPSYEQYF.

The genes are TRBV19 and TRBJ1-1, with TRBD1 matching 9 bases. The CDR3 length is 15 residues. Per the germline V gene, CDR1 is LNHDA and CDR2 is SQIVND (reference sequence). The trim removed 5 bases at V and 5 bases at J, leaving 9 bases unmatched. CDR3 region: CASSPGQGKSTEAFF. The CDR3 DNA follows: TGTGCCAGTAGTCCGGGACAGGGAAAATCAACTGAAGCTTTCTTT.

This clone was seen just once. This sequence joins TRBV6-6 and TRBJ2-1; TRBD2 matches 11 bases. The junction had 7 bases not matched to a gene; V was cut back by 8 bases and J by 7 bases. CDR1 is MNHNY and CDR2 is SVGAGI in the germline V gene (reference sequence). The CDR3 has 14 amino acids. CDR3 amino acids: CASGTSGRLNEQFF. The CDR3 region has the DNA TGTGCCAGCGGAACTAGCGGGAGATTGAATGAGCAGTTCTTC.

V is TRBV27 and J is TRBJ2-6; a weak D match, TRBD1 (5 bases). CDR1 MNHEY and CDR2 SMNVEV come from the germline V gene (reference sequence). This CDR3 is 14 amino acids long. Trimming shortened V by 5 bases and J by 2 bases, and 7 bases separated the two germline ends. The CDR3 coding sequence is TGTGCCAGCAGTCTCAGGGCTGGGGCCAACGTCCTGACTTTC. Protein product: CASSLRAGANVLTF.

This clone was observed once. This sequence joins TRBV6-1 and TRBJ2-3, with 8 positions matching TRBD1. Germline CDR1 is MNHNS and CDR2 is SASEGT. The CDR3 loop spans 15 amino acids. J was trimmed by 3 bases and V by 5 bases; bases with no gene match: 7. The CDR3 sequence: CASSKPGGGTDTQYF. For the CDR3, the DNA is TGTGCCAGCAGTAAGCCAGGGGGCGGAACAGATACGCAGTATTTT.

The chain recombines TRBV28 with TRBJ2-4; 9 bases line up with TRBD2. With V trimmed by 6 bases and J by 9 bases, 9 bases remained unmatched. Germline CDR1 reads MDHEN; CDR2 reads SYDVKM. The CDR3 length is 14 residues. CDR3 amino acids: CASSPSGRRGIQYF. In DNA, the CDR3 is TGTGCCAGCAGCCCAAGCGGGAGGAGGGGCATTCAGTACTTC. The entire variable domain, with the rest obtained from reference TRBV28 and TRBJ2-4, is as follows: DVKVTQSSRYLVKRTGEKVFLECVQDMDHENMFWYRQDPGLGLRLIYFSYDVKMKEKGDIPEGYSVSREKKERFSLILESASTNQTSMYLCASSPSGRRGIQYFGAGTRLSVL.

The chain carries TRBV9 and TRBJ2-1, with D perhaps TRBD2 (6 bases). The germline V gene has CDR1 SGDLS and CDR2 YYNGEE. The CDR3 consists of 15 residues. The V gene lost 3 bases and the J gene lost 0 bases, with 10 bases spanning the gap. The CDR3 nucleotides are TGTGCCAGCAGCGCGGGAGTCCCCTCCTACAATGAGCAGTTCTTC. Its translation is CASSAGVPSYNEQFF. The complete variable domain, with remaining parts taken from reference TRBV9 and TRBJ2-1, reads DSGVTQTPKHLITATGQRVTLRCSPRSGDLSVYWYQQSLDQGLQFLIQYYNGEERAKGNILERFSAQQFPDLHSELNLSSLELGDSALYFCASSAGVPSYNEQFFGPGTRLTVL.

The chain couples TRBV9 to TRBJ2-1; 12 nucleotides match TRBD2. Per the germline V gene, CDR1 is SGDLS and CDR2 is YYNGEE. The CDR3 runs to 16 residues. J was trimmed by 8 bases and V by 1 base; bases with no gene match: 7. CDR3 bases: TGTGCCAGCAGCGTATCGGTACTAGCGGGAGGCGATGAGCAGTTCTTC. This translates into CASSVSVLAGGDEQFF.

The rearrangement uses TRBV28 and TRBJ1-5; D is ambiguous. The V and J ends lost 4 bases and 2 bases respectively, with 12 bases between them. The V gene's germline CDR1 is MDHEN and CDR2 SYDVKM. The CDR3 has 15 residues. In DNA form, the CDR3 reads TGTGCCAGCAGTTGGCCCCAGAAAGGCAATCAGCCCCAGCATTTT. Translating gives CASSWPQKGNQPQHF.

This clone came up once. The V gene is TRBV10-1, the J gene TRBJ1-1, with TRBD1 identical over 10 bases. Germline CDR1 reads WNHNN; CDR2 reads SYGVQD (reference sequence). CDR3 size: 16 residues. V was pared by 4 bases and J by 6 bases, with 11 bases of the junction left unmatched. The CDR3: CASSGRRDRGLAEAFF. The DNA of the CDR3 is TGCGCCAGCAGTGGGCGCCGGGACAGGGGTCTCGCTGAAGCTTTCTTT.

The chain recombines TRBV7-8 with TRBJ1-5; D may be TRBD1 (6 bases). The CDR3 covers 13 residues. The V gene lost 3 bases and the J gene lost 6 bases, with 9 bases spanning the gap. CDR1 SGHVS and CDR2 FQNEAQ come from the germline V gene. The CDR3 loop is CASSFTGIQPQHF. The CDR3 nucleotides read TGTGCCAGCAGCTTTACAGGGATTCAGCCCCAGCATTTT.